These T cell receptor beta chains were read from a single sample in a study of CD8+CD57+ T cells in acquired aplastic anemia. Using its own MiXCR run on the reads, TCRdb lists one record per CDR3 protein. This table has some 140,000 distinct CDR3 sequences, approximately 52% appearing once. Sequencing was done on a sample of sorted CD4+, CD8+, or CD8+CD57+ T cells (not recorded which) from PBMCs. These receptors came from a human donor with aplastic anemia. Each CDR3 is given with its conserved first and last residue. Each record gives: D gene, J gene, clone size, V gene, CDR3 protein, CDR3 DNA. D genes are given only for firm matches. Not every row has a clone size; where given, it reads once, few, many or a size class.

-,TRBJ2-2,few,TRBV11-2,CASSSQRDSAYKNTGELFF,TGTGCCAGCAGCTCCCAACGGGACTCCGCGTATAAGAACACCGGGGAGCTGTTTTTT
-,TRBJ2-3,-,TRBV20-1,CSARTGTSTDTQYF,TGCAGTGCTAGGACTGGTACTAGCACAGATACGCAGTATTTT
-,TRBJ2-3,-,TRBV10-3,CATRTSADTQYF,TGTGCCACAAGGACTTCCGCGGATACGCAGTATTTT
TRBD1,TRBJ2-3,-,TRBV6-1,CASSQTGKPTDTQYF,TGTGCCAGCAGCCAGACAGGGAAACCCACAGATACGCAGTATTTT
TRBD1,TRBJ1-5,-,TRBV11-2,CASSLTGGSQPQHF,TGTGCCAGCAGCCTCACAGGGGGTAGTCAGCCCCAGCATTTT
-,TRBJ1-6,-,TRBV7-2,CASSPGFPLHF,TGTGCCAGCAGTCCAGGGTTTCCCCTCCACTTT
TRBD1,TRBJ2-2,-,TRBV24-1,CATSDPQGAKDTGELFF,TGTGCCACCAGTGATCCACAGGGGGCAAAAGACACCGGGGAGCTGTTTTTT
-,TRBJ1-2,once,TRBV19,CASKGGGYTF,TGTGCCAGTAAGGGCGGGGGCTACACCTTC
-,TRBJ1-1,-,TRBV29-1,CSVEVEGNTEAFF,TGCAGCGTTGAAGTTGAGGGGAACACTGAAGCTTTCTTT
-,TRBJ2-7,-,TRBV7-2,CASSTPGLSSYEQYF,TGTGCCAGCAGCACTCCGGGACTCAGCTCCTACGAGCAGTACTTC
TRBD2,TRBJ2-1,-,TRBV6-1,CASSRAPGTSRTEQFF,TGTGCCAGCAGTAGGGCCCCCGGGACTAGTCGAACTGAGCAGTTCTTC
-,TRBJ2-3,many,TRBV12-3/TRBV12-4,CASRGITDTQYF,TGTGCCAGCCGTGGGATCACAGATACGCAGTATTTT
TRBD1,TRBJ1-2,-,TRBV19,CASSLRGNGYTF,TGTGCCAGTAGTCTCAGGGGGAATGGCTACACCTTC
-,TRBJ2-1,few,TRBV7-8,CASSLARRLGNEQFF,TGTGCCAGCAGCTTAGCGAGGCGGCTTGGCAATGAGCAGTTCTTC
TRBD1,TRBJ2-5,-,TRBV19,CASSRGQGLGETQYF,TGTGCCAGTAGTAGGGGACAGGGGTTGGGAGAGACCCAGTACTTC
TRBD1,TRBJ1-6,many,TRBV12-3/TRBV12-4,CASSPRQGASYNSPLHF,TGTGCCAGCAGTCCGAGACAGGGGGCATCCTATAATTCACCCCTCCACTTT
-,TRBJ1-1,-,TRBV20-1,CSARPLGGGGTEASF,TGCAGTGCTAGACCGCTCGGGGGGGGTGGCACTGAAGCTTCCTTT
-,TRBJ2-3,-,TRBV24-1,CATSAADTQYF,TGTGCCACCTCCGCTGCAGATACGCAGTATTTT
-,TRBJ1-1,many,TRBV7-8,CASSLGYRPLQGYTEAFF,TGTGCCAGCAGCTTAGGGTATAGGCCTCTACAGGGTTACACTGAAGCTTTCTTT
TRBD2,TRBJ2-1,many,TRBV20-1,CSARGLAALDEQFF,TGCAGTGCTAGAGGACTAGCGGCGTTGGATGAGCAGTTCTTC
TRBD2,TRBJ2-7,once,TRBV20-1,CSATGGNDEQYF,TGCAGTGCTACGGGAGGGAACGACGAGCAGTACTTC
TRBD1,TRBJ2-2,-,TRBV20-1,CSARRGRIGELFF,TGCAGTGCTAGGAGGGGGCGGATCGGGGAGCTGTTTTTT
-,TRBJ1-2,-,TRBV25-1,CASSVYGPGGYGYTF,TGTGCCAGCAGTGTATATGGACCCGGTGGCTATGGCTACACCTTC
TRBD1,TRBJ1-2,-,TRBV5-1,CASSPDRVRYGYTF,TGCGCCAGCAGCCCTGACAGGGTACGCTATGGCTACACCTTC
TRBD2,TRBJ2-7,-,TRBV12-3/TRBV12-4,CASSLRQRGEQYF,TGTGCCAGCAGTTTACGGCAGCGGGGAGAGCAGTACTTC
-,TRBJ1-2,-,TRBV10-3,CATGTDNYGYTF,TGTGCCACTGGGACGGATAACTATGGCTACACCTTC
TRBD2,TRBJ2-1,many,TRBV4-2,CASSQEWRGGINEQFF,TGTGCCAGCAGCCAAGAATGGCGGGGGGGCATCAATGAGCAGTTCTTC
-,TRBJ1-5,-,TRBV19,CASSIAGGSNQPQHF,TGTGCCAGTAGTATTGCTGGAGGAAGCAATCAGCCCCAGCATTTT
-,TRBJ2-5,-,TRBV7-9,CASNTLTQETQYF,TGTGCCAGCAACACCTTGACCCAAGAGACCCAGTACTTC
TRBD2,TRBJ2-7,-,TRBV7-2,CASSLVAAGGFSYEQYF,TGTGCCAGCAGCTTAGTGGCCGCGGGGGGTTTCTCCTACGAGCAGTACTTC
-,TRBJ2-3,-,TRBV25-1,CASSQIQGTDTQYF,TGCGCCAGCAGCCAAATACAGGGCACAGATACGCAGTATTTT
-,TRBJ2-1,many,TRBV11-3,CASSSAGTGNEQFF,TGTGCCAGCAGCTCCGCAGGGACGGGGAATGAGCAGTTCTTC
-,TRBJ2-5,many,TRBV7-9,CASSLMWGSGGSGETQYF,TGTGCCAGCAGCTTGATGTGGGGTAGCGGAGGCTCGGGGGAGACCCAGTACTTC
-,TRBJ1-2,-,TRBV7-2,CASSLALNGYTF,TGTGCCAGCAGCTTAGCACTCAATGGCTACACCTTC
-,TRBJ1-5,many,TRBV7-2,CASSLGSTGPQHF,TGTGCCAGCAGCTTAGGGAGTACCGGCCCCCAGCATTTT
-,TRBJ1-2,many,TRBV4-1,CASSPSRQDGYTF,TGCGCCAGCAGCCCAAGCCGACAGGATGGCTACACCTTC
TRBD1,TRBJ1-1,many,TRBV6-5,CASSHSRGPNTEAFF,TGTGCCAGCAGTCACTCCAGGGGGCCTAACACTGAAGCTTTCTTT
-,TRBJ2-5,-,TRBV24-1,CATSDPTAPETQYF,TGTGCCACCAGTGACCCGACAGCTCCAGAGACCCAGTACTTC
TRBD2,TRBJ2-1,many,TRBV19,CASSGRTRGGEQFF,TGTGCCAGTAGTGGCAGGACTAGAGGCGGTGAGCAGTTCTTC
-,TRBJ2-3,-,TRBV18,CASSPGTSFPDTQYF,TGTGCCAGCTCACCAGGGACCTCATTCCCAGATACGCAGTATTTT
-,TRBJ2-1,few,TRBV7-3,CASSLAGHEQFF,TGTGCCAGCAGCTTGGCAGGTCATGAGCAGTTCTTC
-,TRBJ1-2,many,TRBV29-1,CSVLGGTIGGYGYTF,TGCAGCGTCCTAGGGGGGACCATCGGAGGCTATGGCTACACCTTC
TRBD1,TRBJ2-7,-,TRBV7-2,CASSSTGGEQYF,TGTGCCAGCAGCTCCACAGGGGGCGAGCAGTACTTC
TRBD1,TRBJ1-2,-,TRBV20-1,CSAEDRGDYGYTF,TGCAGTGCAGAGGACAGGGGTGACTATGGCTACACCTTC
-,TRBJ1-5,many,TRBV20-1,CSAPPAGAYYSNQPQHF,TGCAGTGCACCTCCGGCCGGAGCCTACTATAGCAATCAGCCCCAGCATTTT
-,TRBJ1-6,-,TRBV7-9,CASSLEGNSPLHF,TGTGCCAGCAGCTTAGAGGGGAATTCACCCCTCCACTTT
-,TRBJ1-6,-,TRBV7-6,CASSLAGRNSNSPLHF,TGTGCCAGCAGCTTAGCGGGGCGGAATTCTAATTCACCCCTCCACTTT
TRBD2,TRBJ2-7,-,TRBV29-1,CSFALAGGYEQYF,TGCAGCTTCGCCCTAGCGGGAGGCTACGAGCAGTACTTC
TRBD2,TRBJ2-3,many,TRBV6-2/TRBV6-3,CASSTGTSADTQYF,TGTGCCAGCAGTACCGGGACTAGCGCAGATACGCAGTATTTT
-,TRBJ1-1,once,TRBV7-3,CASSNNLNTEAFF,TGTGCCAGCAGCAACAACCTGAACACTGAAGCTTTCTTT
-,TRBJ1-5,-,TRBV20-1,CSASSMYQPQHF,TGCAGTGCTAGCAGTATGTATCAGCCCCAGCATTTT
TRBD1,TRBJ2-7,many,TRBV6-1,CASSEGQVLSYEQYF,TGTGCCAGCAGTGAGGGACAGGTGCTTTCCTACGAGCAGTACTTC
-,TRBJ2-2,once,TRBV5-5,CASSSSGGELLF,TGTGCCAGCAGTTCCTCAGGAGGAGAGCTGCTTTTT
-,TRBJ2-4,-,TRBV4-2,CASSLERGAKNVQYF,TGTGCCAGCAGCCTAGAACGGGGCGCCAAAAACGTTCAGTACTTC
-,TRBJ2-7,-,TRBV11-3,CASSIKSSYEQYF,TGTGCCAGCAGCATCAAGAGCTCCTACGAGCAGTACTTC
-,TRBJ1-1,-,TRBV5-1,CASSLGISRGREAFF,TGCGCCAGCAGCTTGGGGATTTCCAGGGGCAGAGAAGCTTTCTTT
-,TRBJ1-2,many,TRBV7-9,CASSSPGHPNYGYTF,TGTGCCAGCAGCTCCCCGGGGCACCCTAACTATGGCTACACCTTC
-,TRBJ1-2,many,TRBV4-2,CASRPGDEDGYTF,TGTGCCAGCAGGCCCGGGGATGAGGATGGCTACACCTTC
-,TRBJ2-7,-,TRBV10-1,CASSDQGKQYF,TGCGCCAGCAGTGATCAGGGGAAGCAGTACTTC